This entry lists 30 T cell receptor beta chains sequenced from one sample in a study of T cells after posttransplantation cyclophosphamide (dated by TCRdb to the mid-2010s). Libraries came from the immunoSEQ multiplex PCR assay. This is the immuneACCESS table as TCRdb keeps it, with only in-frame sequences that have V and J called. A part of the clones is gone; compared with another copy, unresolved V genes explain less than half, and the rest is unexplained. The sample includes 3,500 to 5,500 clones, with approximately 80% observed a single time. Of the sample, about 24% falls within the top ten clones. The control cohort consisted of approximately 12 patients who had myeloablative marrow transplants with methotrexate plus a calcineurin inhibitor and who were sampled 1 year after transplant. The input for sequencing was PBMCs, taken after an allogeneic stem cell transplant with a calcineurin inhibitor and methotrexate. The receptors derive from a male patient in his 40s who received an allogeneic stem cell transplant from an unrelated donor, was CMV-positive, and had chronic GVHD only. After a transplant, some T cells may be of graft donor origin.

This clone was seen a handful of times. The chain carries TRBV27 and TRBJ1-2; D may be TRBD1 (5 bases). Germline V lookup: CDR1 MNHEY, CDR2 SMNVEV (reference sequence). This CDR3 has 11 amino acids. V lost 8 bases, J lost 8 bases, and 12 bases lay in between. CDR3 loop: CASLGGDGYTF. CDR3 nucleotides: TGTGCCAGCCTCGGGGGAGACGGCTACACCTTC.

This chain joins TRBV2 and TRBJ2-7; D possibly corresponds to TRBD2 (6 bases). Trimming removed 7 bases from V and 5 bases from J, with 27 bases in between. Germline V gene lookup returns CDR1 SNHLY and CDR2 FYNNEI. There are 17 residues in the CDR3. CDR3 loop: CASTGERRVQRGNEQYF. CDR3 sequence (DNA): TGTGCCAGCACGGGGGAGCGCCGGGTCCAAAGAGGAAACGAGCAGTACTTC.

The rearrangement joins TRBV7-2 to TRBJ2-2; D unclear. The CDR3 contains 13 residues. The ends were cut back, 0 bases at V and 6 bases at J, with 5 bases in the middle. CDR1 and CDR2 from the germline V gene are SGHTA and FQGNSA. The chain's CDR3 is CASSLAISGELFF. In DNA, the CDR3 is TGTGCCAGCAGCTTAGCCATTTCCGGGGAGCTGTTTTTT.

This chain joins TRBV2 and TRBJ1-1, with 8 bases aligning to TRBD1. The CDR3 spans 13 residues. CDR1 and CDR2 from the germline V gene are SNHLY and FYNNEI. V gave up 6 bases and J gave up 7 bases; unmatched junction bases: 7. CDR3 sequence (DNA): TGTGCCAGCAGCGTGGACAGGGCCGGTGAAGCTTTCTTT. As protein: CASSVDRAGEAFF.

The chain has TRBV5-1 and TRBJ1-1; D unresolved. There are 14 residues in the CDR3. Germline CDR1 SGHRS, CDR2 YFSETQ. V lost 0 bases, J lost 1 base, and 7 bases lay in between. The CDR3 DNA follows: TGCGCCAGCAGCTTGGAAGCGGCGAACACTGAAGCTTTCTTT. It encodes CASSLEAANTEAFF.

The chain joins TRBV2 to TRBJ2-7; D remains ambiguous. The CDR3 covers 13 residues. Germline-derived CDR1 and CDR2 are SNHLY and FYNNEI. Between the trimmed V and J ends, which lost 4 bases and 2 bases, there was a span of 9 bases. Written as DNA, the CDR3 is TGTGCCAGCAGTGCGCCCAGGACCTACGAGCAGTACTTC. Translating gives CASSAPRTYEQYF.

The chain carries TRBV7-8 and TRBJ1-6, with D maybe TRBD1 (6 bases). The CDR3 totals 13 residues. V lost 5 bases to trimming and J lost 7 bases, with 9 bases between them. Germline V gives CDR1 SGHVS, CDR2 FQNEAQ. CDR3 sequence (DNA): TGTGCCAGCAGCGCTGACAGGAATTCACCCCTCCACTTT. Translated: CASSADRNSPLHF.

The J gene is TRBJ1-5, the V gene TRBV7-7; 9 bases map to TRBD1. From germline, CDR1 is SSHAT and CDR2 FNYEAQ (reference sequence). The CDR3 consists of 13 residues. Trimming at V came to 5 bases and at J to 7 bases, leaving 3 bases not matched to a gene. The CDR3 bases are TGTGCCAGCAGCGCGGACAGGGGACAGCCCCAGCATTTT. Translation gives CASSADRGQPQHF. Combining the CDR3 with reference TRBV7-7 and TRBJ1-5 gives the whole variable domain GAGVSQSPRYKVTKRGQDVTLRCDPISSHATLYWYQQALGQGPEFLTYFNYEAQPDKSGLPSDRFSAERPEGSISTLTIQRTEQRDSAMYRCASSADRGQPQHFGDGTRLSIL.

The chain joins TRBV28 to TRBJ2-7; D gene uncertain. Germline V lookup: CDR1 MDHEN, CDR2 SYDVKM. V was clipped by 3 bases and J by 0 bases, with 18 bases between them. CDR3 size: 17 residues. This CDR3 is CASSFRRRSPPSYEQYF. The CDR3 nucleotides are TGTGCCAGCAGTTTTCGGCGCCGGAGCCCTCCCTCCTACGAGCAGTACTTC.

This rearrangement joins TRBV7-2 to TRBJ1-1, with unresolved D. The V gene's germline CDR1 is SGHTA and CDR2 FQGNSA. The CDR3 loop spans 12 amino acids. Trimming took off 5 bases at V and 10 bases at J, with 14 bases between the two ends. The CDR3: CASSPFGLGAFF. As DNA, the CDR3 is TGTGCCAGCAGCCCCTTCGGACTCGGAGCTTTCTTT.

This clone was seen once. V gene TRBV11-2 combines with J gene TRBJ2-7; a possible D gene is TRBD1 (6 bases). The V end lost 7 bases, the J end lost 3 bases, and 13 bases lay between the germline ends. CDR3 length: 13 residues. Germline V gene sequence: CDR1 SGHAT, CDR2 FQNNGV. CDR3 protein: CASTTGQGYEQYF. CDR3 DNA: TGTGCCAGCACCACAGGGCAGGGCTACGAGCAGTACTTC.

V gene TRBV6-6 combines with J gene TRBJ2-7; TRBD1 matches at 9 bases. The trim removed 9 bases at V and 2 bases at J, leaving 2 bases unmatched. CDR1 and CDR2 from the germline V gene are MNHNY and SVGAGI (reference sequence). The CDR3 totals 12 residues. The CDR3 here is CASGTGTYEQYF. CDR3 nucleotides: TGTGCCAGTGGGACAGGGACCTACGAGCAGTACTTC.

The rearrangement joins TRBV6-1 to TRBJ2-7, with 10 bases lining up with TRBD1. Per germline, CDR1 MNHNS and CDR2 SASEGT. This CDR3 is 14 amino acids long. J lost 4 bases, V lost 7 bases, and 7 bases had no gene match. CDR3 sequence (DNA): TGTGCCAGCAAGATGAGGGACAGGGGATACGAGCAGTACTTC. As protein: CASKMRDRGYEQYF.

V and J are TRBV6-6 and TRBJ1-2; D remains ambiguous. V gave up 4 bases and J gave up 8 bases, with 8 bases separating them. The CDR3 contains 11 residues. CDR1 and CDR2 from the germline V gene are MNHNY and SVGAGI (reference sequence). DNA for the CDR3: TGTGCCAGCAGTTCACCGGGGGGCTACACCTTC. Protein product: CASSSPGGYTF.

This clone showed up just a few times. The chain joins TRBV10-3 to TRBJ1-4; D possibly corresponds to TRBD1 (5 bases). The germline V gene has CDR1 ENHRY and CDR2 SYGVKD. V lost 9 bases and J lost 3, with 26 bases in between. The CDR3 runs to 18 residues. The DNA of the CDR3 is TGTGCCATACGTCTAATTCCGGACACCCCCTTGGCTAATGAAAAACTGTTTTTT. This encodes CAIRLIPDTPLANEKLFF.

This chain uses TRBV19 with TRBJ2-7, with 9 bases that match TRBD2. Germline V lookup: CDR1 LNHDA, CDR2 SQIVND (reference sequence). The CDR3 is 15 residues long. Trimming removed 3 bases from V and 0 bases from J; junction bases left unmatched: 3. The CDR3, as DNA: TGTGCCAGTAGTATCTCGCGGGGGGGCTCCTACGAGCAGTACTTC. This gives the protein CASSISRGGSYEQYF.

J is TRBJ2-3 and V is TRBV5-1, with D unresolved. The length of the CDR3 is 15 residues. V lost 3 bases and J lost 0, with 11 bases in between. Germline CDR1 reads SGHRS; CDR2 reads YFSETQ. The CDR3 DNA sequence: TGCGCCAGCAGCTCGGATGGAGCTAGCACAGATACGCAGTATTTT. It codes for CASSSDGASTDTQYF.

The rearrangement joins TRBV29-1 to TRBJ2-7; 9 bases are a match to TRBD1. The CDR3 consists of 11 residues. The germline gives CDR1 SQVTM, CDR2 ANQGSEA. Trimming at V came to 6 bases and at J to 13 bases, leaving 10 bases not matched to a gene. Here the CDR3 reads CSVVRGQGIYF. DNA of the CDR3: TGCAGCGTAGTCCGTGGACAGGGGATATACTTC.

This rearrangement joins TRBV30 to TRBJ2-1; 10 bases match TRBD2. This CDR3 region has 12 residues. V dropped 6 bases and J dropped 8; count of bases not matched to a gene: 4. Germline V lookup: CDR1 GTSNPN, CDR2 SVGIG (reference sequence). The CDR3 region has the DNA TGTGCCTGTCTAGCGGGAGCGGATGAGCAGTTCTTC. Amino acids: CACLAGADEQFF.

This clone is deemed medium-sized. The chain uses TRBV7-9 and TRBJ1-1; D not resolved. The V end lost 3 bases, the J end lost 3 bases, and 14 bases lay between the germline ends. The CDR3 runs to 15 residues. The germline gives CDR1 SEHNR, CDR2 FQNEAQ (reference sequence). CDR3: CASSFTAPGDTEAFF. Here the CDR3 DNA reads TGTGCCAGCAGCTTCACTGCCCCCGGAGACACTGAAGCTTTCTTT.

V and J are TRBV18 and TRBJ2-1; 8 nucleotides agree with TRBD1. Germline CDR1 KGHSH, CDR2 LQKENI. The CDR3 is 14 amino acids. J was trimmed by 8 bases and V by 6 bases; bases with no gene match: 9. CDR3 DNA sequence: TGTGCCAGCTCCCTAGAGGACAGGGCTCATGAGCAGTTCTTC. It specifies CASSLEDRAHEQFF.

This clone is a singleton in its sample. This chain joins TRBV5-1 and TRBJ2-1; D is uncertain. Germline V gene sequence: CDR1 SGHRS, CDR2 YFSETQ. The CDR3 has 12 residues. The V and J ends lost 0 bases and 6 bases respectively, with 4 bases between them. CDR3 region: CASSLAGNEQFF. CDR3 sequence (DNA): TGCGCCAGCAGCTTGGCAGGCAATGAGCAGTTCTTC. The full variable domain, its missing parts supplied by reference TRBV5-1 and TRBJ2-1, is KAGVTQTPRYLIKTRGQQVTLSCSPISGHRSVSWYQQTPGQGLQFLFEYFSETQRNKGNFPGRFSGRQFSNSRSEMNVSTLELGDSALYLCASSLAGNEQFFGPGTRLTVL.

The chain uses TRBV6-1 and TRBJ2-5, with D perhaps TRBD2 (6 bases). The tail of the sequence fits TRBJ2-7 better, so the J call may be wrong. The CDR3 is made up of 14 amino acids. CDR1 MNHNS and CDR2 SASEGT come from the germline V gene. CDR3 amino acids: CASSRESAGYEQYF. The CDR3 DNA reads TGTGCCAGCAGTCGGGAGTCCGCGGGGTACGAGCAGTACTTC.

As DNA, the CDR3 is TGTGCCAGCAGCCCGCAGGGGGATAGGGAGCAGTACTTC. This codes for CASSPQGDREQYF. The gene calls are TRBV7-9 and TRBJ2-7; 7 positions match TRBD1. J was trimmed by 7 bases and V by 5 bases; bases with no gene match: 8. The CDR3 loop spans 13 amino acids. Germline V gene data show CDR1 as SEHNR and CDR2 as FQNEAQ (reference sequence).

The chain links TRBV5-6 to TRBJ1-4; possibly TRBD1 for D (6 bases). Trimming cost V 0 bases and J 8 bases, with 14 bases left between them. From germline, CDR1 is SGHDT and CDR2 YYEEEE. The CDR3 extends over 15 amino acids. The chain's CDR3 is CASSLVPGVGEKLFF. The CDR3 DNA reads as TGTGCCAGCAGCTTGGTTCCAGGGGTAGGCGAAAAACTGTTTTTT.

The V and J genes are TRBV2 and TRBJ2-2; tentatively, D is TRBD1 (6 bases). Germline CDR1 and CDR2: SNHLY and FYNNEI. V lost 6 bases to trimming and J lost 8 bases, with 19 bases between them. The length of the CDR3 is 15 residues. The CDR3 sequence: CASSLDRAPQGELFF. In DNA, the CDR3 is TGTGCCAGCAGCCTGGACAGAGCGCCTCAAGGGGAGCTGTTTTTT.

Written as DNA, the CDR3 is TGTGCCAGCAGCTCGGGACAGATGAGCTCCTACGAGCAGTACTTC. Its protein is CASSSGQMSSYEQYF. The J gene is TRBJ2-7, the V gene TRBV6-1; 7 nucleotides align to TRBD1. The CDR3 is 15 amino acids. The V and J ends lost 6 bases and 0 bases, in that order; junction bases with no gene match: 8. CDR1 and CDR2 (germline): MNHNS, SASEGT.

The CDR3 DNA is TGTGCCAGCAGTTTGAAGGACCCGACAGGGGCCCTCCCCCTCCACTTT. It codes for CASSLKDPTGALPLHF. The chain uses TRBV27 and TRBJ1-6; TRBD1 matches 8 bases. V dropped 3 bases and J dropped 13; count of bases not matched to a gene: 14. Germline V gene lookup returns CDR1 MNHEY and CDR2 SMNVEV (reference sequence). The CDR3 has 16 residues.

The chain is built from TRBV27 and TRBJ1-2; the match to TRBD1 covers 10 bases. The CDR3 extends over 15 amino acids. Germline V lookup: CDR1 MNHEY, CDR2 SMNVEV (reference sequence). Unmatched junction bases numbered 9, after V lost 7 bases and J lost 4 bases. The CDR3 here is CASKLGQGRSYGYTF. The DNA for the CDR3 is TGTGCCAGCAAGTTGGGACAGGGGAGAAGCTATGGCTACACCTTC.

This clone was observed once. The J gene is TRBJ2-7, the V gene TRBV7-2; 11 bases match TRBD2. This CDR3 is built from 19 residues. Trimming at V came to 1 base and at J to 0 bases, leaving 11 bases not matched to a gene. CDR1 SGHTA and CDR2 FQGNSA come from the germline V gene. The CDR3 sequence: CASSLVGSGRANPSYEQYF. The CDR3 DNA reads TGTGCCAGCAGCTTAGTGGGTAGCGGGAGGGCAAACCCCTCCTACGAGCAGTACTTC.